This T cell receptor (beta chain) derives from a study of T-cell reconstitution after alpha-beta-depleted transplantation in children. Preparation of the TCRbeta library involved a method that used unique molecular identifiers. TCRdb processed the PCR reads anew with MiXCR; each CDR3 protein has one entry. Of about 440,000 distinct CDR3 sequences listed, roughly two fifths are singletons. V shed 5 bases and J 8 bases; nucleotides not matched to a gene: 5. Germline CDR1 reads DFQATT; CDR2 reads SNEGSKA (reference sequence). The CDR3 has 13 residues. This specimen consisted of PBMCs, obtained before TCRalphabeta/CD19-depleted stem cell transplant. This TCR derives from a girl aged 2-10 years with aplastic anemia, due to receive a stem cell transplant. The chain recombines TRBV20-1 with TRBJ1-4; TRBD1 matches at 10 bases. CDR3: CSAPGQGKEKLFF. In DNA, the CDR3 is TGCAGTGCTCCGGGACAGGGGAAAGAAAAACTGTTTTTT.